This T cell receptor beta chain was captured by sequencing in a study of blood T cells in healthy people across ages. Study-level points and caveats: With unsorted PBMCs, a conclusive comparison of naive versus antigen-experienced cells was not possible. Both naive CD4+ cell counts and diversity were greater in long-lived donors than in aged donors.

As concerns this clonotype: Its antigen is undetermined.

This CDR3 region has 18 residues. V was cut by 3 bases and J by 0 bases, with 14 bases left in between. Germline V gene lookup returns CDR1 KGHDR and CDR2 SFDVKD. Caucasian individuals from Russia who were healthy and aged about 6 to 95 acted as donors. The authors ran a second PCR of 7 to 11 cycles using a sample-barcoded 5' primer and a J-beta primer mix. From the 5' RACE reads, TCRdb called clonotypes with MiXCR, one entry per CDR3 protein. Here the sample spans 1,800,000 or so distinct CDR3 sequences, about 39% being singletons. This TCR was recovered from a human donor in good health. Sequencing was carried out using blood. The V and J genes are TRBV24-1 and TRBJ2-6, with unresolved D. The CDR3, as DNA: TGTGCCACCAGTGATGCCACATTGCCCCGCTCTGGGGCCAACGTCCTGACTTTC. Its protein is CATSDATLPRSGANVLTF.